This TCR beta chain was profiled in a study of shared clonotypes between healthy human individuals. Concerning this clone: Its antigen remains unidentified.

The germline V gene encodes CDR1 MNHEY and CDR2 SMNVEV (reference sequence). The V end lost 3 bases, the J end lost 5 bases, and 14 bases lay between the germline ends. The CDR3 consists of 14 residues. As defined, naive CD8 cells were CD45RO-negative and positively selected for CCR7, with terminally differentiated effector memory CD45RA+ cells excluded. Whole-study findings and limits: Though the depth was large, rarefaction showed that sorted-subset sequencing was incomplete. When compared with the clonotypes that were shared by all four sorted-subset donors, the non-shared clonotypes turned out to have lower generation probabilities.

At the deep level, the assay was run. Under the authors' procedure: ImmunoSEQ yielded junction-only sequences lacking quality scores, so filtering differed. The table came from immunoSEQ multiplex PCR; TCRdb's copy has only in-frame clones and leaves some out. From that table come the V and J calls and clone size; the DNA was used to work out D and trimming. The sample has millions of clones; approximately 94% are singletons. The TCR sequence derives from a man aged 18 to 30 in good health. Some clones in this sample may be carry-over from other donors' samples. Material for sequencing was naive CD8+ T cells from PBMCs. V usage is TRBV27 and J usage is TRBJ2-7; D is unclear. The CDR3 loop reads CASSFQSPRNEQYF. CDR3 DNA: TGTGCCAGCAGTTTTCAGTCTCCGAGGAACGAGCAGTACTTC.